The 11 T cell receptor beta chains below come from one sample, sequenced in a study of blood T cell repertoires in COVID-19. Sequenced by immunoSEQ multiplex PCR; TCRdb stores in-frame clones only, minus some. Among fewer than 150,000 clones listed, less than 85% were seen once. The sequenced sample was peripheral blood. Source of these receptors: a human donor with acute or convalescent COVID-19. The donor label of this sample is uncertain.

The chain links TRBV3-1 (or the pseudogene TRBV3-2) to TRBJ1-2; the match to TRBD1 covers 7 bases. Unmatched junction bases numbered 12, after V lost 4 bases and J lost 4 bases. The CDR3 length is 16 residues. Germline values: CDR1 LGHDT, CDR2 YNNKEL (reference sequence). DNA for the CDR3: TGTGCCAGCAGCCGGTTCAACAGGGGTGGAACCTATGGCTACACCTTC. Protein sequence: CASSRFNRGGTYGYTF.

The chain has TRBV5-6 and TRBJ1-1, with no clear D. The V and J ends lost 2 bases and 6 bases respectively, with 14 bases between them. CDR3 length equals 14 residues. Germline V gives CDR1 SGHDT, CDR2 YYEEEE. CDR3 nucleotides: TGTGCCAGCAGCTTTTTTAACGCGGAACCTGAAGCTTTCTTT. It specifies CASSFFNAEPEAFF.

The chain has TRBV2 and TRBJ2-2; the D gene is possibly TRBD2 (6 bases). Trimming stripped 7 bases from V and 1 base from J, with 19 bases between. The germline V gene has CDR1 SNHLY and CDR2 FYNNEI. The CDR3 consists of 17 residues. The CDR3 DNA sequence: TGTGCCAGCACCCCGGCCGGGCTAGCGAGGAACACCGGGGAGCTGTTTTTT. Translation gives CASTPAGLARNTGELFF.

This clone was picked up a small number of times. The chain joins TRBV19 to TRBJ1-1; D might be TRBD1 (6 bases). The CDR3 spans 14 residues. The V gene lost 4 bases and the J gene lost 3 bases, with 12 bases spanning the gap. Germline V CDR1 and CDR2: LNHDA, SQIVND (reference sequence). The CDR3 DNA sequence: TGTGCCAGTAGTAAACAGGGTTTAGACACTGAAGCTTTCTTT. This sequence encodes CASSKQGLDTEAFF. Full variable domain (remainder filled in from reference TRBV19 and TRBJ1-1): DGGITQSPKYLFRKEGQNVTLSCEQNLNHDAMYWYRQDPGQGLRLIYYSQIVNDFQKGDIAEGYSVSREKKESFPLTVTSAQKNPTAFYLCASSKQGLDTEAFFGQGTRLTVV.

Here the CDR3 reads CASSGHSQPQHF. In nucleotides, the CDR3 is TGTGCCAGCAGTGGACACAGTCAGCCCCAGCATTTT. The V call is TRBV12-3 or TRBV12-4, the J call TRBJ1-5; possible D gene TRBD1, 5 bases. This CDR3 has 12 residues. The ends were cut back, 5 bases at V and 6 bases at J, with 8 bases in the middle.

The chain joins TRBV27 to TRBJ1-2; 7 bases map to TRBD1. This CDR3 has 17 amino acids. Germline V gene sequence: CDR1 MNHEY, CDR2 SMNVEV (reference sequence). J was trimmed by 4 bases and V by 5 bases; bases with no gene match: 16. This CDR3 reads CASSMRRDSLFLYGYTF. The CDR3 DNA reads as TGTGCCAGCAGTATGCGACGGGACAGCCTGTTCCTCTATGGCTACACCTTC.

This clone was seen ten or more times. The J gene is TRBJ2-1, the V gene TRBV7-2; D is perhaps TRBD2 (5 bases). V dropped 5 bases and J dropped 6 bases, with 11 bases sitting between them. The CDR3 totals 13 residues. The germline CDR1 and CDR2 sequences are SGHTA and FQGNSA. CDR3 in DNA: TGTGCCAGCAGCCCACTCCGGGGCAATGAGCAGTTCTTC. Its protein is CASSPLRGNEQFF.

Only a few counts were recorded for this clone. The J gene is TRBJ1-1, the V gene TRBV19; TRBD1 aligns across 9 bases. The CDR3 sequence is 14 residues long. Germline trimming cut 5 bases from V and 2 bases from J; bases unmatched to any gene: 3. Germline V gene lookup returns CDR1 LNHDA and CDR2 SQIVND (reference sequence). CDR3 sequence (DNA): TGTGCCAGTAGTCGGGACAGGGAAAACACTGAAGCTTTCTTT. Translation: CASSRDRENTEAFF.

This clone was seen only once. The chain is built from TRBV9 and TRBJ1-2; D is uncertain. The CDR3 has 14 residues. V gave up 0 bases and J gave up 4 bases, with 10 bases separating them. Germline loops: CDR1 SGDLS, CDR2 YYNGEE. The CDR3 bases are TGTGCCAGCAGCGTAGATCTCAGGCCCTATGGCTACACCTTC. Its protein product is CASSVDLRPYGYTF.

This chain uses TRBV5-5 with TRBJ1-2; the D is unclear. From germline, CDR1 is SGHKS and CDR2 YYEKEE (reference sequence). The CDR3 sequence is 15 residues long. The V and J ends lost 4 bases and 3 bases respectively, with 16 bases between them. CDR3 bases: TGTGCCAGCAGCGAAACGAGGTTCGGGTACTATGGCTACACCTTC. Its protein is CASSETRFGYYGYTF.

V is TRBV7-2 and J is TRBJ1-1; D might be TRBD1 (6 bases). Germline CDR1 is SGHTA and CDR2 is FQGNSA. The CDR3 runs 13 residues. Trimming took off 5 bases at V and 11 bases at J, with 18 bases between the two ends. CDR3 loop: CASSTTQGQAAFF. The CDR3 coding sequence is TGTGCCAGCAGCACGACACAGGGCCAGGCGGCTTTCTTT.